This T cell receptor beta chain came from a study of response to subunit inactivated influenza vaccine. TCRdb independently ran MiXCR on the RT-PCR reads; one entry per CDR3 protein. The data show around 520,000 distinct CDR3 sequences, around 25% seen once. V gave up 1 base and J gave up 7 bases, with 10 bases separating them. CDR1 and CDR2 from the germline V gene are LGHDT and YNNKEL (reference sequence). The CDR3 covers 14 residues. This specimen was CD4+ T cells sorted from PBMCs, taken about 5 days after vaccination. The sequence came from a man aged 45-65 years who received an inactivated influenza vaccine. This chain uses TRBV3-1 with TRBJ2-2, with no clear D. The CDR3 here is CASSQATGVGELFF. CDR3 in DNA: TGTGCCAGCAGCCAAGCGACCGGTGTCGGGGAGCTGTTTTTT.